Following are 26 T cell receptor beta chains from one sample sequenced in a study of T-cell memory formation after mild COVID-19. One entry per CDR3 protein, called by TCRdb with MiXCR from the 5' RACE reads. The sample holds roughly 350,000 distinct CDR3 sequences, 28% seen once. Sequencing used PBMCs or a T cell subset sorted from them (not recorded which). The source of these receptors is an adult woman who had mild COVID-19 (a few samples of this study predate the infection). Cell type and time point are not known.

The chain has TRBV6-1 and TRBJ2-7; 8 bases agree with TRBD2. This CDR3 contains 15 residues. Losses at the gene ends were 4 bases for V and 2 bases for J; bases not matched to a gene: 7. Germline CDR1 is MNHNS and CDR2 is SASEGT. CDR3 nucleotide sequence: TGTGCCAGCAGTGTAAGCGGGAGTGGTACCTACGAGCAGTACTTC. This gives the protein CASSVSGSGTYEQYF.

This clonotype has a handful of counts. The gene calls are TRBV29-1 and TRBJ1-1, with a weak D call TRBD1 (5 bases). Trimming removed 6 bases from V and 5 bases from J, with 19 bases in between. This CDR3 is 14 amino acids long. From germline, CDR1 is SQVTM and CDR2 ANQGSEA. CDR3: CSVAMPGMGTEAFF. The CDR3 region has the DNA TGCAGCGTCGCTATGCCAGGGATGGGGACTGAAGCTTTCTTT.

This clonotype was detected only a few times. V and J are TRBV4-1 and TRBJ2-7; possible D gene TRBD2, 5 bases. Germline CDR1 MGHRA, CDR2 YSYEKL. CDR3 length: 12 residues. Trimming cost V 9 bases and J 5 bases, with 14 bases left between them. The DNA for the CDR3 is TGCGCCAGTAACGGTGCTAGCAACGAGCAGTACTTC. This codes for CASNGASNEQYF.

The chain uses TRBV2 and TRBJ2-1; maybe TRBD2 (6 bases). The V end was cut by 3 bases, the J end by 3 bases, with 12 bases between. The CDR3 contains 15 residues. Looked up from germline, CDR1 is SNHLY and CDR2 is FYNNEI. CDR3 bases: TGTGCCAGCAGTGAGTCTCTAGCGCACTACAATGAGCAGTTCTTC. It encodes CASSESLAHYNEQFF.

This chain links TRBV20-1 with TRBJ2-7, with TRBD2 as a possible D gene (6 bases). Germline loops: CDR1 DFQATT, CDR2 SNEGSKA (reference sequence). The CDR3 has 15 residues. V lost 2 bases to trimming and J lost 7 bases, with 21 bases between them. DNA of the CDR3: TGCAGTGCTAGACCCACTAGCAAAGGGTCCGGGGAGCAGTACTTC. This sequence encodes CSARPTSKGSGEQYF.

The J gene is TRBJ2-5, the V gene TRBV27, with 7 positions matching TRBD2. Germline V gene sequence: CDR1 MNHEY, CDR2 SMNVEV (reference sequence). With V trimmed by 5 bases and J by 5 bases, 8 bases remained unmatched. The CDR3 contains 14 residues. The CDR3 region has the DNA TGTGCCAGCAGTACAGCCGGGACTATGGAGACCCAGTACTTC. This codes for CASSTAGTMETQYF.

The chain links TRBV18 to TRBJ2-5; TRBD2 matches at 8 bases. CDR1 and CDR2 from the germline V gene are KGHSH and LQKENI. V lost 1 base, J lost 4 bases, and 5 bases stayed unmatched. The CDR3 sequence is 15 residues long. The CDR3 loop reads CASSPRTGGVETQYF. The CDR3 DNA is TGTGCCAGCTCACCACGAACGGGAGGGGTAGAGACCCAGTACTTC.

The J gene is TRBJ1-2, the V gene TRBV20-1, with a possible D match to TRBD1 (6 bases). CDR3 length equals 12 residues. CDR1 is DFQATT and CDR2 is SNEGSKA in the germline V gene (reference sequence). Between the trimmed V and J ends, which lost 2 bases and 9 bases, there was a span of 13 bases. CDR3 bases: TGCAGTGCTAGAATACATGGACAGAGCTACACCTTC. As protein: CSARIHGQSYTF.

The chain has TRBV11-2 and TRBJ1-3, with D unclear. V was pared by 4 bases and J by 0 bases, with 4 bases between. The CDR3 is 13 amino acids. The germline CDR1 and CDR2 sequences are SGHAT and FQNNGV. CDR3 amino acids: CASSYSSGNTIYF. In DNA, the CDR3 is TGTGCCAGCAGCTACTCCTCTGGAAACACCATATATTTT.

The chain has TRBV7-9 and TRBJ2-7, with D hard to call. This CDR3 is 13 amino acids long. The germline V gene encodes CDR1 SEHNR and CDR2 FQNEAQ (reference sequence). V lost 5 bases and J 1 base, leaving 9 bases between the germline ends. The CDR3 reads CASSPRASYEQYF. CDR3 coding DNA: TGTGCCAGCAGCCCCCGGGCTTCCTACGAGCAGTACTTC.

The chain carries TRBV29-1 and TRBJ1-2, with D possibly being TRBD1 (5 bases). V was shortened by 7 bases and J by 3 bases, with 15 bases between the two germline ends. The germline gives CDR1 SQVTM, CDR2 ANQGSEA. The CDR3 covers 13 residues. The CDR3 DNA reads TGCAGCGCTGAGGGGTCGGCGGACTATGGCTACACCTTC. Protein product: CSAEGSADYGYTF.

The V and J genes are TRBV24-1 and TRBJ2-7; 9 nucleotides match TRBD2. Germline values: CDR1 KGHDR, CDR2 SFDVKD. This CDR3 is built from 14 residues. Trimming at V came to 5 bases and at J to 6 bases, leaving 7 bases not matched to a gene. The DNA for the CDR3 is TGTGCCACCAGTGGGAGCGGGAGGCTCGCCGAGCAGTACTTC. Its translation: CATSGSGRLAEQYF.

The chain is built from TRBV20-1 and TRBJ2-7; tentative D call: TRBD1 (6 bases). Germline V gene sequence: CDR1 DFQATT, CDR2 SNEGSKA (reference sequence). The CDR3 totals 13 residues. Trimming stripped 5 bases from V and 2 bases from J, with 13 bases between. The CDR3 loop is CSAWTESAYEQYF. Written as DNA, the CDR3 is TGCAGTGCTTGGACAGAATCAGCCTACGAGCAGTACTTC.

The gene calls are TRBV29-1 and TRBJ2-3; D may be TRBD1 (6 bases). The CDR3 is made up of 12 amino acids. CDR1 and CDR2 (germline): SQVTM, ANQGSEA. V was shortened by 7 bases and J by 6 bases, with 14 bases between the two germline ends. The CDR3 is CSARTEGDTQYF. DNA of the CDR3: TGCAGCGCCCGGACAGAAGGGGATACGCAGTATTTT.

This clonotype has only a few counts. The chain joins TRBV7-9 to TRBJ2-3; TRBD2 matches at 9 bases. The germline CDR1 and CDR2 sequences are SEHNR and FQNEAQ (reference sequence). V shed 11 bases, J shed 0 bases, and the junction held 0 bases outside the gene matches. This CDR3 has 12 amino acids. CDR3 loop: CAAGGSTDTQYF. DNA for the CDR3: TGTGCCGCGGGGGGGAGCACAGATACGCAGTATTTT.

This chain links TRBV20-1 with TRBJ2-7; 10 bases fit TRBD2. The CDR3 spans 18 residues. Germline V gene data show CDR1 as DFQATT and CDR2 as SNEGSKA (reference sequence). V lost 2 bases to trimming and J lost 4 bases; unmatched junction nucleotides: 17. CDR3 nucleotides: TGCAGTGCTAGACCCAGGTACCTTCTAGCGGGAGCTACGTACGAGCAGTACTTC. It encodes CSARPRYLLAGATYEQYF.

This clonotype was detected a few times. The CDR3 protein is CAISASSGIDTQYF. The DNA for the CDR3 is TGTGCCATCAGTGCATCTAGCGGAATAGATACGCAGTATTTT. The V gene is TRBV10-3, the J gene TRBJ2-3; 7 positions match TRBD2. The CDR3 totals 14 residues. J gave up 5 bases and V 4 bases, and 6 bases lay outside the gene matches. Germline V gives CDR1 ENHRY, CDR2 SYGVKD.

V gene TRBV20-1 combines with J gene TRBJ2-1; 7 nucleotides agree with TRBD2. This CDR3 has 18 amino acids. Germline trimming cut 3 bases from V and 1 base from J; bases unmatched to any gene: 15. Germline CDR1 and CDR2: DFQATT and SNEGSKA (reference sequence). Written as DNA, the CDR3 is TGCAGTGCTAGGGCAAATCTGGAGCGGGGCGTGTCCTACAATGAGCAGTTCTTC. This sequence encodes CSARANLERGVSYNEQFF.

V and J are TRBV6-5 and TRBJ2-5; D possibly corresponds to TRBD1 (6 bases). V dropped 5 bases and J dropped 5 bases, with 12 bases sitting between them. Germline CDR1 is MNHEY and CDR2 is SVGAGI. This CDR3 is 13 amino acids long. The DNA for the CDR3 is TGTGCCAGCAGTCATACAGGGTTCGAGACCCAGTACTTC. Translating it yields CASSHTGFETQYF.

This chain uses TRBV9 with TRBJ1-2; D unclear. The CDR3 is 14 amino acids. V was cut by 3 bases and J by 3 bases, with 12 bases left in between. Germline V gene data show CDR1 as SGDLS and CDR2 as YYNGEE. This chain's CDR3 is CASSAFDNHYGYTF. The CDR3 coding sequence is TGTGCCAGCAGCGCATTCGACAACCACTATGGCTACACCTTC.

The chain joins TRBV2 to TRBJ2-7; 10 bases fit TRBD2. Germline V gene lookup returns CDR1 SNHLY and CDR2 FYNNEI. The CDR3 spans 14 residues. The V segment lost 8 bases and the J segment 6 bases; nucleotides outside the gene matches: 10. The CDR3 sequence: CASGPGTSVAEQYF. The DNA of the CDR3 is TGTGCCAGCGGTCCCGGGACTAGCGTTGCCGAGCAGTACTTC.

This clonotype showed up many times. The chain employs TRBV6-2 or TRBV6-3 and TRBJ2-1; D remains ambiguous. The CDR3 covers 12 residues. Per the germline V gene, CDR1 is MNHEY and CDR2 is SVGEGT. V lost 2 bases and J 5 bases, leaving 4 bases between the germline ends. CDR3 amino acids: CASSYQNNEQFF. CDR3 nucleotide sequence: TGTGCCAGCAGTTACCAAAACAATGAGCAGTTCTTC.

The chain is built from TRBV18 and TRBJ1-1; unclear D gene. This CDR3 has 12 residues. Trimming cost V 1 base and J 1 base, with 1 base left between them. The germline CDR1 and CDR2 sequences are KGHSH and LQKENI. The CDR3 nucleotides are TGTGCCAGCTCACCACGGAACACTGAAGCTTTCTTT. Protein sequence: CASSPRNTEAFF.

This chain joins TRBV7-2 and TRBJ2-1, with no clear D. V was clipped by 5 bases and J by 5 bases, with 10 bases between them. Germline V gene sequence: CDR1 SGHTA, CDR2 FQGNSA. CDR3 length: 13 amino acids. Here the CDR3 reads CASSPFYNNEQFF. CDR3 coding DNA: TGTGCCAGCAGCCCCTTCTATAACAATGAGCAGTTCTTC.

The V and J genes are TRBV5-6 and TRBJ1-2; a possible D gene is TRBD1 (6 bases). V was cut by 6 bases and J by 0 bases, with 18 bases left in between. Germline CDR1 reads SGHDT; CDR2 reads YYEEEE. The CDR3 loop spans 16 amino acids. The CDR3 loop is CASTNRERGTNYGYTF. The CDR3 DNA is TGTGCCAGCACCAACAGGGAAAGGGGAACTAACTATGGCTACACCTTC.

This clonotype appeared a few times. This rearrangement joins TRBV20-1 to TRBJ2-1, with TRBD2 matching 12 bases. This CDR3 spans 15 amino acids. Germline V gives CDR1 DFQATT, CDR2 SNEGSKA (reference sequence). With V trimmed by 7 bases and J by 1 base, 5 bases remained unmatched. The CDR3 sequence is CSVSSGRESYNEQFF. The CDR3 nucleotides are TGCAGTGTTTCTAGCGGGAGGGAGTCCTACAATGAGCAGTTCTTC.